Described below is a single T cell receptor beta chain sequence and its context. Clones were read by immunoSEQ multiplex PCR, and TCRdb kept only the in-frame ones, dropping some. This table holds some 100,000 clones, about 84% found once. The V and J ends lost 8 bases and 5 bases, in that order; junction bases with no gene match: 7. Looked up from germline, CDR1 is WNHNN and CDR2 is SYGVQD (reference sequence). The CDR3 contains 13 residues. This sample stems from a study of cytomegalovirus exposure and HLA in healthy donors. The chain combines TRBV10-1 with TRBJ2-7; 9 bases are a match to TRBD2. This sequence originates from a man between 18 and 29 years old in good health and CMV-seronegative. Sequencing was performed on PBMCs. The CDR3: CASSLAGGHEQYF. DNA for the CDR3: TGCGCCAGCTCCCTGGCGGGAGGGCACGAGCAGTACTTC.